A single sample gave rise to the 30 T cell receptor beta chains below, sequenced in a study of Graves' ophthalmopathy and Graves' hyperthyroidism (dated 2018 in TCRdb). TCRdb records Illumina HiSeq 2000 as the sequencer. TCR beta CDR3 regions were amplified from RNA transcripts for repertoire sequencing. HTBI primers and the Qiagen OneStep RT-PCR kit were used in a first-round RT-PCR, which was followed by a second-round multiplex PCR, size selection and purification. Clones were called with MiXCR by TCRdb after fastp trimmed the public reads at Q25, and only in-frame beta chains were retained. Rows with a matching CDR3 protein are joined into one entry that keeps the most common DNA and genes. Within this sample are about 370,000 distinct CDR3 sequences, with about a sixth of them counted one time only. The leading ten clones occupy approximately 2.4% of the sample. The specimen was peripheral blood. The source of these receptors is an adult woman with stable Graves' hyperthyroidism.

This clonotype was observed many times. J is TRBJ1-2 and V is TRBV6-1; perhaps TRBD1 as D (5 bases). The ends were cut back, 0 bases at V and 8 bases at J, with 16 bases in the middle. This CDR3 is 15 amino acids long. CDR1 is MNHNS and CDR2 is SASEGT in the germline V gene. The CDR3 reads CASSEALRGGGGYTF. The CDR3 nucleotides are TGTGCCAGCAGTGAAGCGCTTCGGGGGGGAGGCGGCTACACCTTC.

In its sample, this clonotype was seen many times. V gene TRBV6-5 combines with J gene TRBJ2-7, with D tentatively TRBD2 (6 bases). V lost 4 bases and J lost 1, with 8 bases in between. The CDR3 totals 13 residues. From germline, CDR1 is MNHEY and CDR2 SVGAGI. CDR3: CASSSSVSYEQYF. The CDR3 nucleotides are TGTGCCAGCAGTTCTAGCGTTTCCTACGAGCAGTACTTC.

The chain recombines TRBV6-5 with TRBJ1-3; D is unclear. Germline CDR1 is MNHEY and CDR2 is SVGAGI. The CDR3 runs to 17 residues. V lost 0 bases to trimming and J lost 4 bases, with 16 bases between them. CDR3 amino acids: CASSYSIQLGIGNTIYF. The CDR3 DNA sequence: TGTGCCAGCAGTTACTCGATACAGCTAGGGATAGGAAACACCATATATTTT.

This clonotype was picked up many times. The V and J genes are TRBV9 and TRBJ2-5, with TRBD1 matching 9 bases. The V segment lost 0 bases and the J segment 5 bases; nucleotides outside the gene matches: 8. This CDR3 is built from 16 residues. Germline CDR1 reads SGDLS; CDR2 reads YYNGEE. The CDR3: CASSVAGGQGRETQYF. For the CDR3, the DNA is TGTGCCAGCAGCGTAGCCGGCGGACAGGGGAGGGAGACCCAGTACTTC.

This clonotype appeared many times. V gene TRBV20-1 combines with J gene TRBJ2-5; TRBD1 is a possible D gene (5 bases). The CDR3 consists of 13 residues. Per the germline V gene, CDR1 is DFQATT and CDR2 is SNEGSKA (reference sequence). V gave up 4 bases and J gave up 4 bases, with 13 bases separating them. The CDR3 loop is CSAIAGQGETQYF. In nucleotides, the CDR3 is TGCAGTGCTATTGCAGGGCAGGGAGAGACCCAGTACTTC.

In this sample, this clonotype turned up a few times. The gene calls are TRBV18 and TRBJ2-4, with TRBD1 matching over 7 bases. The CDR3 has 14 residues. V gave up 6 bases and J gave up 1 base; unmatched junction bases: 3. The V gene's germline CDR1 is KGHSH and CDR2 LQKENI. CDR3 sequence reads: CASSDRAAKNIQYF. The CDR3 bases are TGTGCCAGCTCCGACAGGGCGGCCAAAAACATTCAGTACTTC. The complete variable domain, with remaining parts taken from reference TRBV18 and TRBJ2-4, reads NAGVMQNPRHLVRRRGQEARLRCSPMKGHSHVYWYRQLPEEGLKFMVYLQKENIIDESGMPKERFSAEFPKEGPSILRIQQVVRGDSAAYFCASSDRAAKNIQYFGAGTRLSVL.

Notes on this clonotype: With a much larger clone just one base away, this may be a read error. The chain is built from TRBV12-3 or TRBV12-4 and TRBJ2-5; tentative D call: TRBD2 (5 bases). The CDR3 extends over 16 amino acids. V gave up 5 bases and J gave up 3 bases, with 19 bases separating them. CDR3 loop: CASSATVRTDKETQYF. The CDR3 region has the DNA TGTGCCAGCAGTGCCACGGTTCGGACTGATAAAGAGACCCAGTACTTC.

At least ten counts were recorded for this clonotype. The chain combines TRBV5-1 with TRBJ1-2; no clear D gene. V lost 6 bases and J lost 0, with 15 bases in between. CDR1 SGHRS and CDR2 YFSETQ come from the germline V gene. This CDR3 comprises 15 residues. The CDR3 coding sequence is TGCGCCAGCACCTTCTTGGGCGAGACTAACTATGGCTACACCTTC. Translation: CASTFLGETNYGYTF.

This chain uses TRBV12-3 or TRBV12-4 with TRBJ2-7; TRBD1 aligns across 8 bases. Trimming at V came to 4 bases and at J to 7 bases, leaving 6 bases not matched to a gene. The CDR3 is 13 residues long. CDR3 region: CASSSWTGSEQYF. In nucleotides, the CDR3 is TGTGCCAGCAGTTCCTGGACAGGGAGTGAGCAGTACTTC.

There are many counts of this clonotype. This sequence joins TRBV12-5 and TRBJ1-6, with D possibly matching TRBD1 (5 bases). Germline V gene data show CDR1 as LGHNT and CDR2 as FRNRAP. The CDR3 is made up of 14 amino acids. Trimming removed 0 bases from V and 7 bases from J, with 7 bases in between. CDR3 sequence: CASGLVPGNSPLHF. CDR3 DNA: TGTGCTAGTGGTTTGGTACCAGGGAATTCACCCCTCCACTTT.

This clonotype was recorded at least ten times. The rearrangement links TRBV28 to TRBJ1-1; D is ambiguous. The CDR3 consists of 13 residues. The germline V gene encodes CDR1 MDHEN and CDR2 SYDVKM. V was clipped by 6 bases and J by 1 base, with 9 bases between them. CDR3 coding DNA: TGTGCCAGCAGGTTGGGGAGGAACACTGAAGCTTTCTTT. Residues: CASRLGRNTEAFF.

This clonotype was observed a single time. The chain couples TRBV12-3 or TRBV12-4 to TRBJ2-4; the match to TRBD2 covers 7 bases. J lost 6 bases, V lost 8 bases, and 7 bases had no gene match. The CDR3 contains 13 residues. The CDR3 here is CASCPGLLNIQYF. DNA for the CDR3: TGTGCCAGCTGTCCGGGACTACTAAACATTCAGTACTTC.

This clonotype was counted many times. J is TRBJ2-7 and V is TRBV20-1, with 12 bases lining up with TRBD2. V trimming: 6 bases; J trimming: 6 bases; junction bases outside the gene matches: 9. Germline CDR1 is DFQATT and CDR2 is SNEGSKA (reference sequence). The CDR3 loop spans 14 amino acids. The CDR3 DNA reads TGCAGTGCCCCCTCCCTACTAGCGGGAGGCGAGCAGTACTTC. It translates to CSAPSLLAGGEQYF.

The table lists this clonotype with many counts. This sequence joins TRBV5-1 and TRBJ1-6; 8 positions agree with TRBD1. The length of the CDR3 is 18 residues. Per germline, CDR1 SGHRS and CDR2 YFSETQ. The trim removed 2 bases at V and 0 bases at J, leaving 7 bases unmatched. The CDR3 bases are TGCGCCAGCAGCTTCGGCGCAGGGGGCTTCTCCTATAATTCACCCCTCCACTTT. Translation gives CASSFGAGGFSYNSPLHF.

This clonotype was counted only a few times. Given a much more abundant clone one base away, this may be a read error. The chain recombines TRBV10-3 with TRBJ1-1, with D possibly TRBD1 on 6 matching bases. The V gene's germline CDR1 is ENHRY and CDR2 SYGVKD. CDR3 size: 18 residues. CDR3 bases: TGTGCCATCAGTGAGTCGATGAGGGACACAGGGATGAACACTGGAGCTTTCTTT. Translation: CAISESMRDTGMNTGAFF.

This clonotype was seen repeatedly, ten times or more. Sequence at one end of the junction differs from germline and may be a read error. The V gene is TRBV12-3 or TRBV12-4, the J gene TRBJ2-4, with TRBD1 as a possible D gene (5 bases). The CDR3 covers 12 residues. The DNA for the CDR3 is TGTGCCAGCAGTCTGGTGACAGACAACATGACGTTC. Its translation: CASSLVTDNMTF.

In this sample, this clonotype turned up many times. The CDR3, as DNA: TGTGCCAGCAGTTTCGACCGGGACAGGGGTTTTATTGGCCAAGAGACCCAGTACTTC. It encodes CASSFDRDRGFIGQETQYF. This sequence joins TRBV7-9 and TRBJ2-5; 10 bases fit TRBD1. J was trimmed by 1 base and V by 6 bases; bases with no gene match: 17. Germline lookup yields CDR1 SEHNR and CDR2 FQNEAQ (reference sequence). This CDR3 spans 19 amino acids.

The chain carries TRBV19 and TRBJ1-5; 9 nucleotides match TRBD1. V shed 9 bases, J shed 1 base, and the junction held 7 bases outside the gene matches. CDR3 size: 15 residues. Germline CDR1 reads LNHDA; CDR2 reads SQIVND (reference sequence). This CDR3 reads CARTQGAKSNQPQHF. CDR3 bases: TGTGCCAGGACACAGGGGGCTAAAAGCAATCAGCCCCAGCATTTT.

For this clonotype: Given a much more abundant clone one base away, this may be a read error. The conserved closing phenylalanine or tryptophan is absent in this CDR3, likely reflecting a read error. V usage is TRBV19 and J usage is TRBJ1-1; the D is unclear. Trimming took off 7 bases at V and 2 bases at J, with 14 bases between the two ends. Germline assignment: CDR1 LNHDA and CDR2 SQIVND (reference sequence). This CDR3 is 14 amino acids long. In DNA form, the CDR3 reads TGTGCCAGTACTACACCACAGCCAAACACTGAAGCTTTCTAT. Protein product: CASTTPQPNTEAFY.

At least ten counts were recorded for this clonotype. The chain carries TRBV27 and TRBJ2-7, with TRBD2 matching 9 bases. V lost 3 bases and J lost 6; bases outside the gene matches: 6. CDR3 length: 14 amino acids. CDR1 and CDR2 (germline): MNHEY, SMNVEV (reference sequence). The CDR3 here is CASSFSGSSLEQYF. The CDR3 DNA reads TGTGCCAGCAGTTTTAGCGGGAGCTCCCTCGAGCAGTACTTC.

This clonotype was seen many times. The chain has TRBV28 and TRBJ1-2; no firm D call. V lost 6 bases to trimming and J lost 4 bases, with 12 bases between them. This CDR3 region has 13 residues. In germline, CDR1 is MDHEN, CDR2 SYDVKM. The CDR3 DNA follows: TGTGCCAGCAGACCTACACAGTTCTATGGCTACACCTTC. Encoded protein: CASRPTQFYGYTF.

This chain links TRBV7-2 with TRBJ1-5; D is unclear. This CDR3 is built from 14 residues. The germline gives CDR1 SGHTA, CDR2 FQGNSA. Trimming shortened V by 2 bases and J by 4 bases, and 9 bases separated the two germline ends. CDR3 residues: CASSLSRDNQPQHF. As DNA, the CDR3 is TGTGCCAGCAGCTTAAGTCGGGATAATCAGCCCCAGCATTTT.

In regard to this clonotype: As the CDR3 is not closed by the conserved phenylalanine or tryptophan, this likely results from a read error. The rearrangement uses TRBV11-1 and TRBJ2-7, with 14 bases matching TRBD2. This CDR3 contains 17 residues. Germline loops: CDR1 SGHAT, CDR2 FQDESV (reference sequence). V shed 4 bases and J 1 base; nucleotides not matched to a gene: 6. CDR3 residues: CASSSGLAGERSYEQYL. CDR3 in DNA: TGTGCCAGCAGCTCGGGACTAGCGGGAGAGCGATCCTACGAGCAGTACTTG.

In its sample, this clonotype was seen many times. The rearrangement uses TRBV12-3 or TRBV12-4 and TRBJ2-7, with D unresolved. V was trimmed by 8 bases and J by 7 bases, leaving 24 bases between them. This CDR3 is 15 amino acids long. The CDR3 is CASGKGDFESGEQYF. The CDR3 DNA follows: TGTGCCAGCGGGAAAGGCGACTTTGAAAGTGGAGAGCAGTACTTC.

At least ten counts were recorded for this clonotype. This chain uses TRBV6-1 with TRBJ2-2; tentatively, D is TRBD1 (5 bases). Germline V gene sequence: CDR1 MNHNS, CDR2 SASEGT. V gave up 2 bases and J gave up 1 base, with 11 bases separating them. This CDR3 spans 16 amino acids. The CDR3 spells CASSEKGLMNTGELFF. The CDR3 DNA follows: TGTGCCAGCAGTGAAAAGGGGTTGATGAACACCGGGGAGCTGTTTTTT.

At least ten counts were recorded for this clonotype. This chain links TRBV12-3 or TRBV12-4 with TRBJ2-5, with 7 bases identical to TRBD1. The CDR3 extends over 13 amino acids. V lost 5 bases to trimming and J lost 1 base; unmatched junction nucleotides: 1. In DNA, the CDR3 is TGTGCCAGCAGTAGACAGGGCCAAGAGACCCAGTACTTC. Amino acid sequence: CASSRQGQETQYF.

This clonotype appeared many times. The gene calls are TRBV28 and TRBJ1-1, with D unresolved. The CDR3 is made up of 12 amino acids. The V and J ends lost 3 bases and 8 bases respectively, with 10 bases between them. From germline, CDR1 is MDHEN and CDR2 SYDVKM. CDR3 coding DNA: TGTGCCAGCAGTTTCGCCGGGAGAGAAGCTTTCTTT. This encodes CASSFAGREAFF.

The CDR3 DNA follows: TGTGCCAGCAGCCACCCGGGGGGCTCTGGCTACACCTTC. Translated: CASSHPGGSGYTF. The chain joins TRBV7-9 to TRBJ1-2, with D possibly TRBD1 on 6 matching bases. CDR3 length: 13 residues. The germline gives CDR1 SEHNR, CDR2 FQNEAQ (reference sequence). V was cut by 5 bases and J by 7 bases, with 14 bases left in between.

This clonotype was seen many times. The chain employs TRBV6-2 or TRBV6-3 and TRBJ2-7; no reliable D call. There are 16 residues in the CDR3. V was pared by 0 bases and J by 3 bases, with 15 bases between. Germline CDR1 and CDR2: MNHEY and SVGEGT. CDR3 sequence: CASSYSFRVAHYEQYF. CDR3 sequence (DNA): TGTGCCAGCAGTTACTCTTTCCGAGTCGCACACTACGAGCAGTACTTC.

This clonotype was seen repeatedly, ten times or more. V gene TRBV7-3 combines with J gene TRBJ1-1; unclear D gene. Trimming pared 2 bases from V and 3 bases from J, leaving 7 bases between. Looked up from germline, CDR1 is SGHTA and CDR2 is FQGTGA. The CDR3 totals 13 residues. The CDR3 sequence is CASSLQPHTEAFF. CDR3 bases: TGTGCCAGCAGCTTACAACCGCACACTGAAGCTTTCTTT.